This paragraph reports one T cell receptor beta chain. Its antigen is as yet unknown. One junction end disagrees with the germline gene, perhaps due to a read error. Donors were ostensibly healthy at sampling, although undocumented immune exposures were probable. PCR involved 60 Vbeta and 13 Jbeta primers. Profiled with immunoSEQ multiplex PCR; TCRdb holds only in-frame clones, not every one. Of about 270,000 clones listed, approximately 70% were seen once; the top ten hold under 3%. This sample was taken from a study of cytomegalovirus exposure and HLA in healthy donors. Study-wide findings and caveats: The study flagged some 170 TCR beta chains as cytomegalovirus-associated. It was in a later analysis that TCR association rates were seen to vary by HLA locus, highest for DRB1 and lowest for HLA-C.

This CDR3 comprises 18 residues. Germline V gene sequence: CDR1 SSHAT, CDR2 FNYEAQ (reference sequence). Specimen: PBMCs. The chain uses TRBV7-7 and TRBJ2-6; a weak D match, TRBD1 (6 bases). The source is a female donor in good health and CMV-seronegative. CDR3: CASSCRGSESSGANVLTF. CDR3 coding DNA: TGTGCTAGCAGTTGTAGGGGGAGCGAGAGCTCTGGGGCCAACGTCCTGACTTTC.